This T cell receptor (beta chain) was found in a study of prognosis after radiotherapy for stage I lung cancer. Study at large: Stereotactic body radiotherapy was given without concurrent therapy in all patients. Findings and caveats of the study: The authors reported that TRBV and TRBJ gene usage differed between patients with and without metastases. The study found lower Shannon entropy after stereotactic body radiation therapy in patients who developed distant metastases.

The TCR beta CDR3 region was amplified from genomic DNA, with two rounds of multiplex PCR being used for the amplification. Primers targeting each individual TRBV and TRBJ gene were applied in first-round PCR. TCRdb redid the calling of the multiplex PCR reads with MiXCR, one entry per CDR3 protein. The table records approximately 8,200 distinct CDR3 sequences, approximately 60% of them present only once. As for this clonotype: The antigen is not known.

The CDR3 length is 14 residues. CDR1 is DFQATT, CDR2 SNEGSKA, per germline (reference sequence). V lost 5 bases to trimming and J lost 7 bases; unmatched junction nucleotides: 11. The chain links TRBV20-1 to TRBJ1-5, with 7 bases matching TRBD1. This sequence originates from a donor aged 50 or older with non-small cell lung cancer. This specimen was PBMCs, taken before or after stereotactic body radiation therapy (not recorded which). The CDR3 bases are TGCAGTGCTCAGGGGGGGACAAGGAACCAGCCCCAGCATTTT. Its protein product is CSAQGGTRNQPQHF.